This T cell receptor beta chain appears in the sequencing data of a study of T cell responses to AZD1222 COVID-19 vaccine (TCRdb year 2021). A note on the overall study: A total of 233 trial participants underwent TCR sequencing, of whom 200 to 220 received two doses of AZD1222 and around 26 received two doses of the MenACWY control vaccine. Trial participants were enrolled by age into subgroups of 18-55, 56-69 and 70-plus years, and around 150, 28 and 57 TCR-sequenced participants, respectively, were included in these subgroups.

The sample's time point, from its label and the paper: about 28 days (+/-7) after the second vaccine dose. AZD1222 recipients with second doses at about 4 weeks or about 12 weeks were pooled, because spike-specific TCR depth and breadth did not differ between schedules. Vaccinee samples were obtained from the UK trials COV001 and COV002, which included a single-blind randomized controlled phase 2/3 trial of AZD1222 (ChAdOx1 nCoV-19) in healthy adults. For TCRbeta chain sequencing, PBMC samples from trial participants were taken at day 0 and at day 28 after the second dose. Trimming at the junction amounts to 1 base on V and 4 bases on J, and the germline ends lie 16 bases apart. There are 16 amino acids in the CDR3, from cysteine to phenylalanine inclusive. Left in the record is the CDR3 DNA by itself, 48 bases read in frame from the first base. CDR1 is given as MNHEY and CDR2 as SMNVEV, both from the germline V gene (reference sequence).

Broad study findings and their caveats: Spike-specific TCR breadth and depth rose significantly after two AZD1222 doses compared with day 0 and with MenACWY recipients. Because no day 14 peak-response samples were available, the repertoires could be characterized only after the peak T cell response. Vaccine-associated CD4 TCRs spanned the whole spike protein, with dominant responses in regions 160-218 and 743-854. Most participants were white British and females outnumbered males, and the authors suggested that clonal diversity may have been underestimated. The 56-69-year group was small, and its depth increase did not reach significance, likely because of low power. Epitopes outside the regions mutated in the B.1.351 and B.1.1.7 variants were reportedly recognized by nearly half of the unique spike-specific TCRs. Conclusions about previously exposed vaccinees were limited because only six AZD1222 recipients were SARS-CoV-2 seropositive at baseline.

The CDR3 regions of human TCRbeta chains were analyzed by immunosequencing. Processing in the source paper ran as follows. Repertoire TCRs were matched against a reference library of SARS-CoV-2-specific TCRs generated with the MIRA antigen-specificity platform. Breadth was defined as the fraction of unique TCRs that were SARS-CoV-2-associated. Depth was defined as the fraction of total T cells that were SARS-CoV-2-associated. Using the MIRA data, each spike-specific TCR was mapped to the spike region that the TCR reacts to and placed in a CD4 or CD8 class. Log10-transformed breadth and depth values were compared by one-way ANOVA with Sidak's multiple comparisons tests. Entries here come from immuneACCESS through TCRdb and include only in-frame sequences with V and J called. Some clones fail to appear in such tables; in the studies checked, an unresolved V gene covers under half of the shortfall, and the cause of the remainder is unknown. That table gives V, J and clone size, and the DNA gave D and trimming. A total of 100,000 to 120,000 clones appear in this sample, approximately 94% of them only once. The ten largest clones add up to 2.9% of the sample.

A remark on this clone: The clone's antigen remains unknown. Base qualities are not recorded, but no much larger clone differs from it by a single base.

This sample comprised peripheral blood, obtained 28 days after the second AZD1222 dose. The TCR was taken from an adult who received the AZD1222 COVID-19 vaccine. The chain joins TRBV27 to TRBJ1-1; a weak D assignment points to TRBD1 (6 bases agree). The CDR3 reads CASSLYWGASATEAFF. The nucleotide sequence reads TGTGCCAGCAGTTTATATTGGGGGGCGTCGGCCACTGAAGCTTTCTTT.